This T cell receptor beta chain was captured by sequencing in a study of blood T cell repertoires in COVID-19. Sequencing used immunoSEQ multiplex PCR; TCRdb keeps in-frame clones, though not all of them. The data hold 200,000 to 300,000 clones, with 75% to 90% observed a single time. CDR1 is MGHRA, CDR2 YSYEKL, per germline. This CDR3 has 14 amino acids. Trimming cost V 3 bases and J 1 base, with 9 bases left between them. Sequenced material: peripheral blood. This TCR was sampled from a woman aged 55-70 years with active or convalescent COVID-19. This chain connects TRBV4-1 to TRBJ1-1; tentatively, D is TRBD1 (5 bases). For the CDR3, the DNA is TGCGCCAGCAGCCAGGAGGGACGGAACACTGAAGCTTTCTTT. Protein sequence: CASSQEGRNTEAFF.